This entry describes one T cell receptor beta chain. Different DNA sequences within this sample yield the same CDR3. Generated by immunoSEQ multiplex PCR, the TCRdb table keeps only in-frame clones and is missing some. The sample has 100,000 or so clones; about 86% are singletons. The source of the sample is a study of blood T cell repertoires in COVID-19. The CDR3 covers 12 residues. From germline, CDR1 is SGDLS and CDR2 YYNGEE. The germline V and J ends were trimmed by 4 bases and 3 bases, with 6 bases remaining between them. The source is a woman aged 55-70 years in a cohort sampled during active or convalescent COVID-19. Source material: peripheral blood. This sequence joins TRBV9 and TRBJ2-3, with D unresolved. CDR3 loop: CASSPRTDTQYF. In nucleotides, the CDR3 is TGTGCCAGCAGCCCCCGGACAGATACGCAGTATTTT.